This paragraph covers one TCR beta chain sequence. Its antigen remains unidentified. MiXCR was run by TCRdb on the reads, yielding one entry per CDR3 protein. The table shows about 920,000 distinct CDR3 sequences, with approximately 31% occurring only once. The sample belongs to a study of T cell repertoires in cytomegalovirus infection. V was clipped by 4 bases and J by 7 bases, with 14 bases between them. This CDR3 is 14 amino acids long. This sequence was found in a human donor in good health (CMV status not recorded). Some clones in this sample may be carry-over from other donors' samples. This sequence joins TRBV12-3 or TRBV12-4 and TRBJ2-1; possibly TRBD2 for D (5 bases). Sequencing was performed on cultured CD8+ T cells from PBMCs, taken from culture after CMV antigen stimulation. The CDR3 sequence is CASSYPRGGNEQFF. CDR3 bases: TGTGCCAGCAGTTATCCCCGCGGAGGAAATGAGCAGTTCTTC.